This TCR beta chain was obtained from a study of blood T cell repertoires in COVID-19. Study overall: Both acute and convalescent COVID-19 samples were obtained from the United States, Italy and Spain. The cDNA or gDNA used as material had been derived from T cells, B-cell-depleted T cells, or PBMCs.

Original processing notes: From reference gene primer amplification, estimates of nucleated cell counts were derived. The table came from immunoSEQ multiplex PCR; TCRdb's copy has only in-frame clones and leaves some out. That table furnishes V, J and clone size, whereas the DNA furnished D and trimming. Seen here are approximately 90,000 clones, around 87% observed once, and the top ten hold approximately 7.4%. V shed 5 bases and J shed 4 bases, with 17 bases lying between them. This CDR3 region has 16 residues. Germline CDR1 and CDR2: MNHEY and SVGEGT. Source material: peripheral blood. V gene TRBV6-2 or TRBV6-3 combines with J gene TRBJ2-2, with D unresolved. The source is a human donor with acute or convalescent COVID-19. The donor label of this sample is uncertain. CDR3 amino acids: CASSAPSSHGTGELFF. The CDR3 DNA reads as TGTGCCAGCAGTGCCCCCTCAAGTCACGGCACCGGGGAGCTGTTTTTT.